Below are 19 T cell receptor beta chains sequenced from a single sample in a study of human T cells and chemical hapten exposure. From whole blood left unfractionated, total RNA was extracted. For the library, individual cDNA molecules each received unique molecular identifiers. One entry per CDR3 protein results from TCRdb running MiXCR on the reads. The sample has fewer than 150,000 distinct CDR3 sequences; 8.5% to 9% are singletons. Sequenced: whole blood. These receptor sequences come from a human donor in good health. Some clones in this sample may be carry-over from other donors' samples.

The chain links TRBV14 to TRBJ2-2; TRBD2 matches at 8 bases. The germline V gene has CDR1 SGHDN and CDR2 FVKESK. This CDR3 region has 15 residues. V lost 6 bases to trimming and J lost 1 base; unmatched junction nucleotides: 4. The CDR3 DNA sequence: TGTGCCAGCAGGGGAGCGGGAGAGAACACCGGGGAGCTGTTTTTT. It codes for CASRGAGENTGELFF.

This clonotype was detected many times. This chain joins TRBV27 and TRBJ1-1; D not certain. Trimming left V 3 bases short and J 5 bases short, with 10 bases between. This CDR3 comprises 13 residues. Germline V gene lookup returns CDR1 MNHEY and CDR2 SMNVEV (reference sequence). In nucleotides, the CDR3 is TGTGCCAGCAGTTTGAGTTTGGGGACTGAAGCTTTCTTT. Protein product: CASSLSLGTEAFF.

V gene TRBV28 combines with J gene TRBJ2-7, with D perhaps TRBD1 (6 bases). V dropped 3 bases and J dropped 2 bases, with 17 bases sitting between them. The CDR3 is 16 amino acids. Germline CDR1 MDHEN, CDR2 SYDVKM. The CDR3 protein is CASSLRVGQFPYEQYF. The CDR3 DNA is TGTGCCAGCAGTTTGAGAGTAGGACAGTTTCCCTACGAGCAGTACTTC. Looking up the rest from reference TRBV28 and TRBJ2-7 gives the full variable domain: DVKVTQSSRYLVKRTGEKVFLECVQDMDHENMFWYRQDPGLGLRLIYFSYDVKMKEKGDIPEGYSVSREKKERFSLILESASTNQTSMYLCASSLRVGQFPYEQYFGPGTRLTVT.

The chain employs TRBV20-1 and TRBJ2-7, with a weak D call TRBD2 (5 bases). Germline values: CDR1 DFQATT, CDR2 SNEGSKA (reference sequence). The CDR3 totals 13 residues. V lost 0 bases and J lost 4, with 10 bases in between. CDR3 residues: CSARDIGLYEQYF. CDR3 bases: TGCAGTGCTAGAGATATAGGACTTTACGAGCAGTACTTC.

This clonotype was seen a few times. The chain combines TRBV13 with TRBJ1-4; D gene ambiguous. CDR3 size: 13 residues. In germline, CDR1 is PRHDT, CDR2 FYEKMQ (reference sequence). V dropped 9 bases and J dropped 6 bases, with 14 bases sitting between them. The DNA for the CDR3 is TGTGCCAGTACCCTCAGGTCGGATGAAAAACTGTTTTTT. Protein product: CASTLRSDEKLFF.

This chain uses TRBV14 with TRBJ2-1; TRBD2 is a possible D gene (5 bases). The CDR3 covers 13 residues. Germline CDR1 SGHDN, CDR2 FVKESK. The germline V and J ends were trimmed by 5 bases and 5 bases, with 10 bases remaining between them. CDR3 residues: CASSSGVNNEQFF. The CDR3 coding sequence is TGTGCCAGCAGCTCCGGGGTAAACAATGAGCAGTTCTTC.

This clonotype has at least ten counts. The chain employs TRBV7-2 and TRBJ1-5; TRBD1 aligns across 8 bases. V lost 5 bases to trimming and J lost 6 bases; unmatched junction nucleotides: 6. This CDR3 is built from 14 residues. The V gene's germline CDR1 is SGHTA and CDR2 FQGNSA. CDR3 coding DNA: TGTGCCAGCAGCCCCAGACAGGGGACTCAGCCCCAGCATTTT. This codes for CASSPRQGTQPQHF.

This clonotype was found many times. The chain links TRBV6-2 or TRBV6-3 to TRBJ2-6, with TRBD1 matching over 8 bases. CDR1 MNHEY and CDR2 SVGEGT come from the germline V gene. V lost 6 bases and J lost 16; bases outside the gene matches: 5. The CDR3 contains 11 residues. CDR3 in DNA: TGTGCCAGCAGCGGGGACAGGCGGCTGACTTTC. Encoded protein: CASSGDRRLTF.

This clonotype showed up just a few times. As DNA, the CDR3 is TGTGCCAGCAGCTTACGAGAGCTGAACACCGGGGAGCTGTTTTTT. The encoded protein is CASSLRELNTGELFF. The chain carries TRBV7-2 and TRBJ2-2; no clear D gene. The length of the CDR3 is 15 residues. CDR1 is SGHTA, CDR2 FQGNSA, per germline. V was trimmed by 2 bases and J by 1 base, leaving 8 bases between them.

The chain links TRBV30 to TRBJ1-4, with TRBD1 matching 8 bases. From germline, CDR1 is GTSNPN and CDR2 SVGIG (reference sequence). The CDR3 sequence is 12 residues long. V was pared by 3 bases and J by 7 bases, with 1 base of the junction left unmatched. CDR3 DNA: TGTGCCTGGAGACAGGGGGTTGAAAAACTGTTTTTT. Translated: CAWRQGVEKLFF.

This clonotype was detected a few times. The chain couples TRBV29-1 to TRBJ2-3; D unclear. V lost 0 bases and J 4 bases, leaving 17 bases between the germline ends. The CDR3 covers 16 residues. Germline V lookup: CDR1 SQVTM, CDR2 ANQGSEA. The CDR3 nucleotides read TGCAGCGTTGAAGATCCCCAGGACCTACACCCAGATACGCAGTATTTT. This encodes CSVEDPQDLHPDTQYF.

There are a few counts of this clonotype. V usage is TRBV30 and J usage is TRBJ2-1; TRBD2 aligns across 8 bases. This CDR3 spans 11 amino acids. V shed 7 bases and J 10 bases; nucleotides not matched to a gene: 6. CDR1 and CDR2 (germline): GTSNPN, SVGIG (reference sequence). CDR3 region: CASGGPGEQFF. The CDR3 DNA is TGTGCCTCGGGAGGGCCGGGAGAGCAGTTCTTC. Drawing the rest from reference TRBV30 and TRBJ2-1, the complete variable domain is SQTIHQWPATLVQPVGSPLSLECTVEGTSNPNLYWYRQAAGRGLQLLFYSVGIGQISSEVPQNLSASRPQDRQFILSSKKLLLSDSGFYLCASGGPGEQFFGPGTRLTVL.

The V and J genes are TRBV6-5 and TRBJ2-2; the D is unclear. Trimming left V 2 bases short and J 7 bases short, with 5 bases between. This CDR3 has 12 residues. Germline V CDR1 and CDR2: MNHEY, SVGAGI. CDR3 loop: CASSYLSGELFF. The CDR3 bases are TGTGCCAGCAGTTACCTGAGCGGGGAGCTGTTTTTT.

This clonotype occurred a few times. The chain has TRBV20-1 and TRBJ2-3; D remains unclear. V shed 0 bases and J shed 7 bases, with 11 bases lying between them. CDR1 and CDR2 from the germline V gene are DFQATT and SNEGSKA (reference sequence). The CDR3 loop spans 13 amino acids. CDR3 coding DNA: TGCAGTGCTAGAGATCGAGGCCGCTATACGCAGTATTTT. It specifies CSARDRGRYTQYF.

This clonotype was detected many times. V gene TRBV29-1 combines with J gene TRBJ2-1; either TRBD1 or TRBD2 may fit D (5 bases each). Looked up from germline, CDR1 is SQVTM and CDR2 is ANQGSEA. V lost 4 bases and J 10 bases, leaving 11 bases between the germline ends. The CDR3 is 11 residues long. CDR3 in amino acids: CSVAQGAEQFF. DNA for the CDR3: TGCAGCGTTGCCCAGGGAGCGGAGCAGTTCTTC.

The sample holds a few counts of this clonotype. CDR3 residues: CASSSRRGQSGKEQFF. CDR3 sequence (DNA): TGTGCCAGCAGCTCCCGTAGGGGACAGTCGGGCAAGGAGCAGTTCTTC. This chain joins TRBV11-1 and TRBJ2-1, with TRBD1 identical over 7 bases. The CDR3 totals 16 residues. Looked up from germline, CDR1 is SGHAT and CDR2 is FQDESV (reference sequence). Trimming took 4 bases from V and 10 from J; bases not matched to a gene: 16.

This clonotype was seen a handful of times. The rearrangement joins TRBV5-4 to TRBJ2-2; the match to TRBD1 covers 9 bases. CDR3 size: 15 residues. J lost 2 bases, V lost 4 bases, and 3 bases had no gene match. CDR1 is SGHNT and CDR2 is YYREEE in the germline V gene (reference sequence). The CDR3 sequence is CASSGGQGNTGELFF. CDR3 nucleotides: TGTGCCAGCAGCGGGGGACAGGGTAACACCGGGGAGCTGTTTTTT.

The gene calls are TRBV5-4 and TRBJ2-3; TRBD1 or TRBD2 may be the D gene (5 bases each). V lost 5 bases and J 0 bases, leaving 13 bases between the germline ends. Germline-derived CDR1 and CDR2 are SGHNT and YYREEE (reference sequence). The CDR3 runs to 15 residues. The CDR3 DNA reads as TGTGCCAGCAGACACGGGGCTACTAGCACAGATACGCAGTATTTT. This encodes CASRHGATSTDTQYF. Complete variable domain (other parts from reference TRBV5-4 and TRBJ2-3): ETGVTQSPTHLIKTRGQQVTLRCSSQSGHNTVSWYQQALGQGPQFIFQYYREEENGRGNFPPRFSGLQFPNYSSELNVNALELDDSALYLCASRHGATSTDTQYFGPGTRLTVL.

The table lists this clonotype with many counts. The genes are TRBV18 and TRBJ1-1; D ambiguous. The CDR3 is 17 residues long. Per germline, CDR1 KGHSH and CDR2 LQKENI. Trimming took off 2 bases at V and 2 bases at J, with 18 bases between the two ends. CDR3 nucleotide sequence: TGTGCCAGCTCACCATCCAATTTCTTGCGGGAAAACACTGAAGCTTTCTTT. Amino acids: CASSPSNFLRENTEAFF.